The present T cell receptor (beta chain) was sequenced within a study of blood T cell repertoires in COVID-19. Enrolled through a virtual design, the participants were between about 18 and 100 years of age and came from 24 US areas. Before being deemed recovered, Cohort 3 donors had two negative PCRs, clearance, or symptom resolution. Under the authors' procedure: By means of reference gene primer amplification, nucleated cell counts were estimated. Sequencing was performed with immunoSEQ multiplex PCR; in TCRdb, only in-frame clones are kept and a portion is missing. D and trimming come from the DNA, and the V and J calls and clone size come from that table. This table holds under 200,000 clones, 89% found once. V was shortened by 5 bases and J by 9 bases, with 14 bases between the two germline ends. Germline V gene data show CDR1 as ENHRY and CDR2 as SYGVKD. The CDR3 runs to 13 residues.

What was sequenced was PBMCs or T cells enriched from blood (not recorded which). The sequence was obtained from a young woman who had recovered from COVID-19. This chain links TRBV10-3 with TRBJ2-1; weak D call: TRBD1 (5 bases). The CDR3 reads CAISTRTKPEQFF. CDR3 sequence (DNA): TGTGCCATCAGTACCCGGACAAAACCTGAGCAGTTCTTC.